Listed below are T cell receptor beta chains from one sample, sequenced in a study of long-term antiretroviral therapy in people with HIV. The assay was immunoSEQ multiplex PCR, and TCRdb's table has in-frame clones only and misses some. Of 25,000 to 35,000 clones listed, 65% to 85% are singletons. The sequences come from unsorted PBMCs, collected roughly 2.7 years after starting antiretroviral therapy. The receptors were sampled from a man aged 25-45 years with HIV. Each CDR3 is given with its conserved first and last residue.

TRBJ1-1	TRBV5-6	CASSLATGNTEAFF
TRBJ2-3	TRBV7-2	CASSGQSLGTGFTDTQYF
TRBJ1-4	TRBV4-2	CASSHDMGNEKLFF
TRBJ2-3	TRBV7-9	CASSLGLAGTDTQYF
TRBJ2-2	TRBV11-2	CASSLRREGTGELFF
TRBJ2-7	TRBV28	CASSLSQAAAHRLREQYF
TRBJ2-5	TRBV9	CASSASSGGAETQYF
TRBJ2-2	TRBV6-5	CASSSTRTGGTGELFF
TRBJ2-2	TRBV29-1	CSVAGLADTNTGELFF
TRBJ2-5	TRBV28	CASSCRDIRPGPWETQYF
TRBJ2-5	TRBV2	CASRQETQYF
TRBJ2-2	TRBV11-3	CASSPGGGDEAGELFF
TRBJ2-7	TRBV9	CASSADPRGRFNEQYF
TRBJ2-3	TRBV6-6	CASTLLGDFGTDTQYF
TRBJ1-3	TRBV5-1	CASSLEVGQSLSGNTIYF
TRBJ2-7	TRBV6-7	CASSYRQLEQYF
TRBJ2-1	TRBV18	CASSPTSSEKNEQFF
TRBJ1-1	TRBV6-1	CASSLDRVNTEAFF
TRBJ2-1	TRBV11-2	CASSLDGGMRSYNEQFF
TRBJ1-2	TRBV5-1	CASSLEQYGYTF